This TCR beta chain is drawn from a study of early stage breast cancer tumors (dated by TCRdb to the late 2010s). Looking at the study overall: Of the approximately 15 invasive breast tumors, around twelve were found to be estrogen receptor-positive, progesterone receptor-positive and HER2-negative. The samples as a whole yielded approximately 3,000,000 detected templates, corresponding to nearly 1,100,000 unique clonotypes. Of the roughly 12 ER+/PR+/HER2- tumors, eight were classified as invasive ductal carcinomas and four as invasive lobular carcinomas. A read coverage of roughly 10-fold per sample was achieved on average.

Study-level results and caveats: Bulk genomic DNA sequencing of unsorted cells missed chain pairing and functional markers such as CD4, CD8 and FOXP3. Compared with adjacent normal breast tissue, tumors had higher clonality and approximately 2.5-fold greater T cell density. Repertoires from blood and normal breast were more alike than repertoires from blood and tumor, and in about 90% of the 16 patients, comparing each tissue with blood separated tumor from normal. Enriched TCRB sequences shared across patients were found to be mostly commonly generated sequences that were unlikely to play an important role in the tumor microenvironment. Analysis by tumor subtype was prevented by the small cohort size.

Comment on this clone: It lacks a known antigen. The input lacks base qualities; no much larger clone sits a single base away.

The study profiled bulk TCR beta-chain repertoires in matched peripheral blood, tumor and adjacent normal breast tissue taken from fewer than 20 patients with early-stage breast cancer. Before surgery, whole blood (about 5-10 mL) was collected into EDTA tubes and processed within 2 hours. Peripheral blood mononuclear cells were isolated by Ficoll-Paque centrifugation in SepMate-50 tubes. For storage in liquid nitrogen, PBMCs were cryopreserved as aliquots of about 1.9 to 4.5 million cells in about 90% FBS with around 10% DMSO. The Qiagen AllPrep DNA/RNA Mini kit was used to extract genomic DNA. The CDR3, cysteine through phenylalanine, is 15 amino acids long. Only the CDR3 portion is preserved as DNA: 45 bases, with reading frame beginning at the first base. For this chain, trimming is 4 bases at the V end and 7 bases at the J end, and the number of junction bases without a gene match is 10. The germline V gene (reference sequence) supplies CDR1 SGHNT and CDR2 YYREEE.

Two independent genomic DNA replicates were amplified for each sample, with around 0.5 ug used for blood and around 1.5 ug for tumor or normal breast. Following the manufacturer's instructions, the ImmunoSeq Intro kit was used to carry out TCRB sequencing on genomic DNA. Multiplex PCR ran 25 to 40 cycles with proprietary primers and spike-in control sequences for absolute quantification. Single-end 150-bp reads were used to sequence an 87-bp fragment covering the CDR3 and the flanking V and J genes. Each lane of an Illumina MiSeq using version 3.0 chemistry carried seven multiplexed samples, with two replicates per sample. In the source study's methods: Raw data were processed with the vendor's proprietary pipeline, and both replicates were merged into a single result per sample. Clonotypes were defined as productive rearrangements sharing the V-gene family, CDR3 amino acid sequence and J-gene segment. Clonality was calculated as 1 minus the normalized Shannon entropy (Pielou evenness) of TCRB abundances. T cell density was estimated by dividing total templates by the number of input cells inferred from the DNA input amount. Recon was used with default parameters to estimate total repertoire diversity and clonality. A clonotype counted as tumor-enriched if its abundance in tumor exceeded 0.1% and was at least 32-fold higher than its abundance in normal breast. Entries here come from immuneACCESS through TCRdb and include only in-frame sequences with V and J called. Some clones fail to appear in such tables; in the studies checked, an unresolved V gene covers under half of the shortfall, and the cause of the remainder is unknown. The DNA was the basis for D and trimming; V, J and clone size are from that table. The sample has around 53,000 clones on record, around 90% of them singletons. 4% to 5.5% of the sample lies in the top ten.

This TCR came from a person between 65 and 80 years old with breast cancer. The specimen was blood. The chain employs TRBV5-4 and TRBJ1-5, and TRBD1 matches 8 of the central bases. CDR3 loop: CASSLNPGQDQPQHF. Here is the DNA: TGTGCCAGCAGCCTGAACCCGGGACAGGACCAGCCCCAGCATTTT.